The clone carrying this T cell receptor beta chain was counted between two and nine times. V lost 5 bases to trimming and J lost 3 bases, with 13 bases between them. This CDR3 has 15 amino acids. The germline V gene encodes CDR1 SGHTA and CDR2 FQGTGA. The sample belongs to a study of T cells in localized non-small cell lung cancer. Profiling relied on immunoSEQ multiplex PCR, and the TCRdb table lists in-frame clones only, not all of them. The table lists over 50,000 clones, 85% to 90% of them singletons. V is TRBV7-3 and J is TRBJ2-2; maybe TRBD1 (7 bases). The TCR originated in a woman between 40 and 69 years old with stage I lung adenocarcinoma. Here the sequenced sample was peripheral blood, taken before any cancer treatment. The DNA of the CDR3 is TGTGCCAGCAGCCGCGGGACAGTCGACACCGGGGAGCTGTTTTTT. Translating gives CASSRGTVDTGELFF.